These 23 T cell receptor beta chains share one sample of origin, sequenced in a study of blood T cell repertoires in COVID-19. The protocol was immunoSEQ multiplex PCR, while the TCRdb copy is restricted to in-frame clones and leaves out a portion. The table lists 200,000 to 250,000 clones, roughly 82% of them singletons. The sequenced material came from peripheral blood. These receptor sequences come from an elderly man with acute or convalescent COVID-19.

The V and J genes are TRBV3-1 (or the pseudogene TRBV3-2) and TRBJ2-1; D might be TRBD2 (5 bases). This CDR3 spans 15 amino acids. With 0 bases removed from V and 13 bases from J, the gap between germline ends came to 19 bases. Germline V CDR1 and CDR2: LGHDT, YNNKEL (reference sequence). CDR3 in amino acids: CASSQDRRAELSQFF. CDR3 nucleotides: TGTGCCAGCAGCCAAGATCGGCGAGCGGAGCTTTCTCAGTTCTTC.

This chain connects TRBV19 to TRBJ1-1; 7 positions match TRBD1. Trimming at V came to 8 bases and at J to 0 bases, leaving 6 bases not matched to a gene. This CDR3 region has 14 residues. Germline assignment: CDR1 LNHDA and CDR2 SQIVND (reference sequence). The CDR3 DNA sequence: TGTGCCAGTGAACCGGGACAGTTGAACACTGAAGCTTTCTTT. Amino acids: CASEPGQLNTEAFF.

The chain couples TRBV5-4 to TRBJ2-7, with a tentative D call TRBD2 (5 bases). Germline V lookup: CDR1 SGHNT, CDR2 YYREEE (reference sequence). The CDR3 totals 14 residues. Between the trimmed V and J ends, which lost 3 bases and 0 bases, there was a span of 10 bases. This chain's CDR3 is CASSSFEGSYEQYF. The DNA for the CDR3 is TGTGCCAGCAGCTCTTTCGAGGGCTCCTACGAGCAGTACTTC.

This chain joins TRBV24-1 and TRBJ1-1; 11 bases fit TRBD1. Looked up from germline, CDR1 is KGHDR and CDR2 is SFDVKD. This CDR3 has 16 residues. J gave up 3 bases and V 9 bases, and 11 bases lay outside the gene matches. The CDR3 sequence is CATRRTGGGMDTEAFF. The CDR3 coding sequence is TGTGCCACCCGCAGGACAGGGGGCGGGATGGACACTGAAGCTTTCTTT.

V is TRBV19 and J is TRBJ1-1; the match to TRBD1 covers 7 bases. The CDR3 sequence is 14 residues long. In germline, CDR1 is LNHDA, CDR2 SQIVND (reference sequence). V shed 6 bases, J shed 3 bases, and the junction held 7 bases outside the gene matches. CDR3: CASSPGGGHTEAFF. In nucleotides, the CDR3 is TGTGCCAGTAGCCCCGGAGGGGGCCACACTGAAGCTTTCTTT.

The chain couples TRBV9 to TRBJ2-2, with D perhaps matching TRBD1 (5 bases). The CDR3 is 14 amino acids. Per the germline V gene, CDR1 is SGDLS and CDR2 is YYNGEE. With 3 bases removed from V and 3 bases from J, the gap between germline ends came to 9 bases. The CDR3 DNA sequence: TGTGCCAGCAGCGAAACAGGAGACACCGGGGAGCTGTTTTTT. It encodes CASSETGDTGELFF.

CDR3 sequence reads: CASTLGGAKGNTIYF. DNA of the CDR3: TGTGCCAGCACCCTTGGGGGGGCGAAAGGAAACACCATATATTTT. The chain combines TRBV3-1 (or the pseudogene TRBV3-2) with TRBJ1-3; TRBD1 is a possible D gene (6 bases). V shed 7 bases and J shed 4 bases, with 17 bases lying between them. The germline V gene encodes CDR1 LGHDT and CDR2 YNNKEL (reference sequence). The CDR3 spans 15 residues.

The chain carries TRBV20-1 and TRBJ1-2, with D unresolved. The CDR3 runs to 11 residues. The V end was cut by 2 bases, the J end by 7 bases, with 8 bases between. Germline V lookup: CDR1 DFQATT, CDR2 SNEGSKA (reference sequence). The CDR3 DNA follows: TGCAGTGCTAGAAGCTTTCCTGGCTACACCTTC. It translates to CSARSFPGYTF.

The chain recombines TRBV10-2 with TRBJ1-1, with 7 positions matching TRBD1. This CDR3 has 14 residues. The V gene's germline CDR1 is WSHSY and CDR2 SAAADI. Germline trimming cut 3 bases from V and 5 bases from J; bases unmatched to any gene: 6. DNA of the CDR3: TGCGCCAGCAGTGACAGGGGGAGATTAACTGAAGCTTTCTTT. Its translation: CASSDRGRLTEAFF.

For the CDR3, the DNA is TGTGCCAGCAGCCAAGATAGTATGGGGGGGCACTATGGCTACACCTTC. Translation gives CASSQDSMGGHYGYTF. J is TRBJ1-2 and V is TRBV3-1 (or the pseudogene TRBV3-2); possible D gene TRBD1, 6 bases. The V gene's germline CDR1 is LGHDT and CDR2 YNNKEL (reference sequence). The CDR3 covers 16 residues. Trimming took 0 bases from V and 3 from J, leaving 14 bases between them.

This clone was seen a single time. The chain recombines TRBV2 with TRBJ2-7; possibly TRBD2 for D (5 bases). The germline V gene encodes CDR1 SNHLY and CDR2 FYNNEI. The V end lost 8 bases, the J end lost 4 bases, and 9 bases lay between the germline ends. CDR3 length equals 11 residues. CDR3 nucleotide sequence: TGTGCCAGCCGTGGGGAGTACGAGCAGTACTTC. This gives the protein CASRGEYEQYF.

The CDR3 coding sequence is TGTGCCACCAGTGAAGGAGGCAGGAATGGCTACACCTTC. This encodes CATSEGGRNGYTF. This sequence joins TRBV24-1 and TRBJ1-2; no reliable D call. The CDR3 loop spans 13 amino acids. V shed 4 bases and J shed 6 bases, with 11 bases lying between them. Germline V gene data show CDR1 as KGHDR and CDR2 as SFDVKD.

V usage is TRBV28 and J usage is TRBJ1-1; 12 positions match TRBD1. The germline gives CDR1 MDHEN, CDR2 SYDVKM. The ends lost 5 bases at V and 3 bases at J; junction bases unmatched: 4. The CDR3 is 15 amino acids. The CDR3 sequence: CASSPGQGAYTEAFF. DNA of the CDR3: TGTGCCAGCAGTCCGGGACAGGGGGCATACACTGAAGCTTTCTTT.

This rearrangement joins TRBV13 to TRBJ1-1, with D hard to call. Germline CDR1 is PRHDT and CDR2 is FYEKMQ (reference sequence). Trimming left V 5 bases short and J 2 bases short, with 3 bases between. The CDR3 is 11 residues long. CDR3 loop: CASSLNTEAFF. The CDR3 bases are TGTGCCAGCAGCCTTAACACTGAAGCTTTCTTT.

The chain has TRBV9 and TRBJ1-5, with D unclear. The V gene's germline CDR1 is SGDLS and CDR2 YYNGEE. The CDR3 length is 14 residues. Trimming cost V 4 bases and J 5 bases, with 13 bases left between them. In DNA, the CDR3 is TGTGCCAGCAGCCCACTGCCTGAGGATCAGCCCCAGCATTTT. This codes for CASSPLPEDQPQHF.

The V call is TRBV2, the J call TRBJ1-2; the match to TRBD1 covers 8 bases. The J segment lost 4 bases and the V segment lost 11 bases, leaving 9 bases of the junction unmatched. This CDR3 contains 13 residues. CDR1 and CDR2 from the germline V gene are SNHLY and FYNNEI. CDR3 sequence reads: CAGWTGKTYGYTF. The CDR3 DNA sequence: TGTGCCGGCTGGACAGGGAAAACCTATGGCTACACCTTC.

The chain employs TRBV19 and TRBJ2-2; the match to TRBD2 covers 7 bases. Germline V CDR1 and CDR2: LNHDA, SQIVND (reference sequence). The CDR3 spans 15 residues. With V trimmed by 6 bases and J by 6 bases, 10 bases remained unmatched. As DNA, the CDR3 is TGTGCCAGTAGCCCCTACCCAGCGGGATCCGGGGAGCTGTTTTTT. Translation: CASSPYPAGSGELFF.

V gene TRBV15 combines with J gene TRBJ1-6, with a weak D call TRBD1 (6 bases). CDR3 size: 14 residues. V shed 9 bases and J shed 13 bases, with 22 bases lying between them. Per the germline V gene, CDR1 is LNHNV and CDR2 is YYDKDF (reference sequence). The CDR3 protein is CATEDSLRGSPLHF. Here the CDR3 DNA reads TGTGCCACTGAGGACAGCCTGAGAGGTTCCCCCCTCCACTTT.

CDR3 sequence (DNA): TGTGCCAGCAGCGTCCGGGACAGCATGAACACTGAAGCTTTCTTT. Protein: CASSVRDSMNTEAFF. The chain joins TRBV5-5 to TRBJ1-1; 7 bases match TRBD1. The CDR3 consists of 15 residues. The germline V gene has CDR1 SGHKS and CDR2 YYEKEE (reference sequence). Losses at the gene ends were 4 bases for V and 0 bases for J; bases not matched to a gene: 6.

The V call is TRBV27, the J call TRBJ2-2, with 9 bases matching TRBD1. The junction had 10 bases not matched to a gene; V was cut back by 4 bases and J by 7 bases. The CDR3 has 16 residues. Germline assignment: CDR1 MNHEY and CDR2 SMNVEV (reference sequence). Here the CDR3 reads CASSSTGTGTGGELFF. The CDR3 region has the DNA TGTGCCAGCAGTTCAACCGGGACAGGGACCGGCGGGGAGCTGTTTTTT.

The V and J genes are TRBV15 and TRBJ1-3, with TRBD1 as a possible D gene (5 bases). V was cut by 1 base and J by 7 bases, with 14 bases left in between. The CDR3 covers 15 residues. Per the germline V gene, CDR1 is LNHNV and CDR2 is YYDKDF (reference sequence). CDR3 loop: CATSRGGGIRNTIYF. The CDR3, as DNA: TGTGCCACCAGCAGAGGGGGGGGTATCCGGAACACCATATATTTT.

The chain combines TRBV5-1 with TRBJ2-7, with D tentatively TRBD2 (5 bases). The length of the CDR3 is 13 residues. V was cut by 2 bases and J by 2 bases, with 8 bases left in between. Germline V gene sequence: CDR1 SGHRS, CDR2 YFSETQ. The CDR3 sequence is CASSFAAAYEQYF. CDR3 nucleotides: TGCGCCAGCAGCTTTGCAGCGGCCTACGAGCAGTACTTC.

This rearrangement joins TRBV6-2 or TRBV6-3 to TRBJ1-6, with 9 bases fitting TRBD1. The J segment lost 7 bases and the V segment lost 6 bases, leaving 7 bases of the junction unmatched. Per germline, CDR1 MNHEY and CDR2 SVGEGT. The CDR3 consists of 15 residues. The CDR3 sequence is CASRYRDRVNSPLHF. The CDR3 bases are TGTGCCAGCAGGTACCGGGACAGGGTGAATTCACCCCTCCACTTT.